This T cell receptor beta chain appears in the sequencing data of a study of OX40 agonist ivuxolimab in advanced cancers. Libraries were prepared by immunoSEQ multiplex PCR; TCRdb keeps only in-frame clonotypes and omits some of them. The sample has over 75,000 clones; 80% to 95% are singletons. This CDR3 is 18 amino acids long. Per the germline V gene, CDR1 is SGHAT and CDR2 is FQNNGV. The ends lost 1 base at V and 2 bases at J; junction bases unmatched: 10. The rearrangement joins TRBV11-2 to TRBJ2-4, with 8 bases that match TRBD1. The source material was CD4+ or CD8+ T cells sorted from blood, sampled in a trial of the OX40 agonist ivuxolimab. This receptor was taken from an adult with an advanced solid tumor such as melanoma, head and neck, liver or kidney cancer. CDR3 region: CASSLGRGQGASKNIQYF. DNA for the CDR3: TGTGCCAGCAGCTTAGGACGGGGTCAGGGGGCTTCCAAAAACATTCAGTACTTC.